Shown below are 9 T cell receptor beta chains from a single sample sequenced in a study of blood T cells in healthy people across ages. The use of a sample-barcoded 5' primer and a J-beta primer mix characterized a second PCR of 7 to 11 cycles. One entry per CDR3 protein results from TCRdb running MiXCR on the 5' RACE reads. Of roughly 800,000 distinct CDR3 sequences in the sample, roughly 25% were seen once. These same data were also listed under a study on T cells of mothers and their children.

Material for sequencing was blood. The receptors derive from a boy aged 5-17 years in good health.

The chain recombines TRBV3-1 with TRBJ2-5, with TRBD1 identical over 10 bases. The J call may be wrong; the DNA end is better matched by TRBJ2-7. CDR1 LGHDT and CDR2 YNNKEL come from the germline V gene (reference sequence). The CDR3 has 13 residues. The CDR3 sequence is CASSHRTGGEQYF. In DNA, the CDR3 is TGTGCCAGCAGCCATCGGACAGGGGGCGAGCAGTACTTC.

The rearrangement links TRBV7-2 to TRBJ2-1; the match to TRBD1 covers 8 bases. Trimming took 5 bases from V and 9 from J; bases not matched to a gene: 3. From germline, CDR1 is SGHTA and CDR2 FQGNSA. CDR3 length equals 12 residues. The CDR3 DNA reads TGTGCCAGCAGCCCGGGACAGGTTGAGCAGTTCTTC. Translating gives CASSPGQVEQFF.

The chain is built from TRBV15 and TRBJ2-5; TRBD1 agrees at 10 bases. This CDR3 contains 17 residues. CDR1 is LNHNV and CDR2 is YYDKDF in the germline V gene (reference sequence). With V trimmed by 0 bases and J by 5 bases, 9 bases remained unmatched. CDR3 nucleotides: TGTGCCACCAGCAGAGATCTAGGGACAGGGGACGATGAGACCCAGTACTTC. It is translated as CATSRDLGTGDDETQYF. The variable domain in full, completed from reference TRBV15 and TRBJ2-5, reads DAMVIQNPRYQVTQFGKPVTLSCSQTLNHNVMYWYQQKSSQAPKLLFHYYDKDFNNEADTPDNFQSRRPNTSFCFLDIRSPGLGDTAMYLCATSRDLGTGDDETQYFGPGTRLLVL.

The V call is TRBV7-9, the J call TRBJ2-5, with TRBD2 identical over 7 bases. CDR3 size: 13 residues. Losses at the gene ends were 5 bases for V and 5 bases for J; bases not matched to a gene: 5. Germline CDR1 and CDR2: SEHNR and FQNEAQ (reference sequence). CDR3 sequence (DNA): TGTGCCAGCAGCCCTGAACTAGCGGAGACCCAGTACTTC. Encoded protein: CASSPELAETQYF.

The chain combines TRBV27 with TRBJ1-4; 11 bases are a match to TRBD1. This CDR3 has 15 amino acids. V shed 4 bases and J 8 bases; nucleotides not matched to a gene: 6. Per the germline V gene, CDR1 is MNHEY and CDR2 is SMNVEV (reference sequence). CDR3 region: CASSSGQGAREKLFF. The CDR3 DNA follows: TGTGCCAGCAGTTCTGGACAGGGGGCAAGGGAAAAACTGTTTTTT.

This sequence joins TRBV5-1 and TRBJ2-7, with D uncertain. This CDR3 contains 12 residues. V lost 4 bases to trimming and J lost 2 bases, with 7 bases between them. The germline V gene has CDR1 SGHRS and CDR2 YFSETQ. The CDR3 region has the DNA TGCGCCAGCAGCATCGGACCCTACGAGCAGTACTTC. Encoded protein: CASSIGPYEQYF.

The chain uses TRBV6-2 or TRBV6-3 and TRBJ2-5; tentatively, D is TRBD1 (7 bases). Near its end, the DNA agrees better with TRBJ2-7, so the J call may be wrong. Per the germline V gene, CDR1 is MNHEY and CDR2 is SVGEGT. The CDR3 has 14 amino acids. The CDR3: CASHRNRGGYEQYF. In DNA, the CDR3 is TGTGCCAGCCATAGAAACAGGGGAGGATACGAGCAGTACTTC.

The table lists this clonotype with a few counts. V gene TRBV7-2 combines with J gene TRBJ2-5; D is unresolved. The closer fit of TRBJ2-7 to the DNA end suggests the J call may be wrong. Germline-derived CDR1 and CDR2 are SGHTA and FQGNSA. The CDR3 has 17 residues. CDR3 sequence (DNA): TGTGCCAGCAGCTTAAGGGTGTCCGGTACGGTCTCCTACGAGCAGTACTTC. This encodes CASSLRVSGTVSYEQYF.

V gene TRBV20-1 combines with J gene TRBJ1-2, with D uncertain. V was pared by 6 bases and J by 4 bases, with 15 bases between. This CDR3 contains 13 residues. Germline CDR1 DFQATT, CDR2 SNEGSKA (reference sequence). This CDR3 reads CSARREMLYGYTF. For the CDR3, the DNA is TGCAGTGCCAGACGGGAAATGCTCTATGGCTACACCTTC.